A selection of T cell receptor beta chains follows, all from one sample in a study of identifying expanded T cells in peripheral blood. Sequencing was performed with immunoSEQ multiplex PCR; in TCRdb, only in-frame clones are kept and a portion is missing. Of about 90,000 clones in the sample, around 90% were seen once. Input material: blood. These receptors originate from a person aged 18 to 75 in good health. CDR3s include the opening cysteine and the closing phenylalanine or tryptophan. Fields, in order: D gene, clone size, V gene, CDR3 length, J gene, CDR3 DNA, CDR3 protein. A D gene is named only where the DNA matches it firmly. Some rows mark clone size as missing; the rest say once, few, many or name a class of expanded clone.

d_gene: TRBD1; abundance: -; v_gene: TRBV6-1; len: 15; j_gene: TRBJ2-7; CDR3nt: TGTGCCAGCAGTGGACGACAGGGGGCTTACTACGAGCAGTACTTC; CDR3aa: CASSGRQGAYYEQYF
d_gene: -; abundance: once; v_gene: TRBV10-1; len: 13; j_gene: TRBJ1-1; CDR3nt: TGCGCCAGCATGGACTACCTGGGGACTGAAGCTTTCTTT; CDR3aa: CASMDYLGTEAFF
d_gene: -; abundance: once; v_gene: TRBV2; len: 11; j_gene: TRBJ2-1; CDR3nt: TGTGCCAGCAGTGAGCACAATGAGCAGTTCTTC; CDR3aa: CASSEHNEQFF
d_gene: -; abundance: -; v_gene: TRBV7-5; len: 16; j_gene: TRBJ1-2; CDR3nt: -; CDR3aa: CVRSLIWAQGNYGYTF
d_gene: -; abundance: -; v_gene: TRBV23-1; len: 16; j_gene: TRBJ1-5; CDR3nt: TGCGCCAGCAGTCACCGGGAACTCTATAGCAATCAGCCCCAGCATTTT; CDR3aa: CASSHRELYSNQPQHF
d_gene: -; abundance: -; v_gene: TRBV7-3; len: 16; j_gene: TRBJ1-2; CDR3nt: TGTGCCAGCAGCCCCTTTGCGGGGGAGACTAACTATGGCTACACCTTC; CDR3aa: CASSPFAGETNYGYTF
d_gene: -; abundance: -; v_gene: TRBV7-2; len: 13; j_gene: TRBJ1-2; CDR3nt: TGTGCCAGCAGCGCAGACACGTACTATGGCTACACCTTC; CDR3aa: CASSADTYYGYTF
d_gene: TRBD1; abundance: -; v_gene: TRBV4-3; len: 16; j_gene: TRBJ1-4; CDR3nt: TGCGCCAGCAGCCAAGGACAGGGTGGGGTAGGTGAAAAACTGTTTTTT; CDR3aa: CASSQGQGGVGEKLFF
d_gene: -; abundance: few; v_gene: TRBV6-5; len: 15; j_gene: TRBJ2-2; CDR3nt: TGTGCCAGCTCCCTGGCAGGGGCGAACACCGGGGAGCTGTTTTTT; CDR3aa: CASSLAGANTGELFF
d_gene: -; abundance: -; v_gene: TRBV19; len: 15; j_gene: TRBJ2-2; CDR3nt: TGTGCCAGTAGTACGTCCGGGACGAACACCGGGGAGCTGTTTTTT; CDR3aa: CASSTSGTNTGELFF
d_gene: TRBD2; abundance: -; v_gene: TRBV5-4; len: 19; j_gene: TRBJ2-3; CDR3nt: TGTGCCAGCAGCGTAACTAGCGGGGGGGACCCTGTGAGCACAGATACGCAGTATTTT; CDR3aa: CASSVTSGGDPVSTDTQYF
d_gene: -; abundance: once; v_gene: TRBV27; len: 17; j_gene: TRBJ2-7; CDR3nt: TGTGCCAGCAGTTTATACCCCCGGGGAAAGGGGACCTACGAGCAGTACTTC; CDR3aa: CASSLYPRGKGTYEQYF
d_gene: -; abundance: -; v_gene: TRBV5-1; len: 15; j_gene: TRBJ1-4; CDR3nt: TGCGCCAGCAGCTTTAGGGGGGCAACTAATGAAAAACTGTTTTTT; CDR3aa: CASSFRGATNEKLFF
d_gene: -; abundance: -; v_gene: TRBV6-6; len: 14; j_gene: TRBJ1-1; CDR3nt: TGTGCCAGCAGTTACACCGGACGGAACACTGAAGCTTTCTTT; CDR3aa: CASSYTGRNTEAFF
d_gene: -; abundance: -; v_gene: TRBV7-9; len: 14; j_gene: TRBJ1-2; CDR3nt: TGTGCCAGCAGCTTAGGGGGGCCCAACTATGGCTACACCTTC; CDR3aa: CASSLGGPNYGYTF
d_gene: -; abundance: -; v_gene: TRBV29-1; len: 14; j_gene: TRBJ1-2; CDR3nt: TGCAGCGTTGATGGGTGGGGGGGATGGTATGGCTACACCTTC; CDR3aa: CSVDGWGGWYGYTF
d_gene: TRBD1; abundance: -; v_gene: TRBV6-1; len: 15; j_gene: TRBJ1-1; CDR3nt: TGTGCCAGCAGTGAACTTCACAGGGGGTATACTGAAGCTTTCTTT; CDR3aa: CASSELHRGYTEAFF
d_gene: -; abundance: -; v_gene: TRBV7-9; len: 15; j_gene: TRBJ2-6; CDR3nt: TGTGCCAGCAGCCACGGGCTTGGTGGGGCCAACGTCCTGACTTTC; CDR3aa: CASSHGLGGANVLTF
d_gene: -; abundance: -; v_gene: TRBV6-5; len: 12; j_gene: TRBJ2-1; CDR3nt: TGTGCCGCCACGACTGGCGCCAATGAGCAGTTCTTC; CDR3aa: CAATTGANEQFF
d_gene: -; abundance: -; v_gene: TRBV21-1; len: 14; j_gene: TRBJ1-6; CDR3nt: TGTGCCTTCCAGGGAGTCTCCTATAATTCACCCCTCCACTTT; CDR3aa: CAFQGVSYNSPLHF
d_gene: -; abundance: -; v_gene: TRBV2; len: 15; j_gene: TRBJ1-4; CDR3nt: TGTGCCAGCACTAGATCAGACAGGAGGAATGAAAAACTGTTTTTT; CDR3aa: CASTRSDRRNEKLFF
d_gene: -; abundance: -; v_gene: TRBV9; len: 15; j_gene: TRBJ1-3; CDR3nt: TGTGCCAGCAGCGCAACCCCAGCGGGCGGAAACACCATATATTTT; CDR3aa: CASSATPAGGNTIYF
d_gene: -; abundance: -; v_gene: TRBV4-1; len: 14; j_gene: TRBJ1-4; CDR3nt: TGCGCCAGCAGCCCTAGGTTTGGGAATGAAAAACTGTTTTTT; CDR3aa: CASSPRFGNEKLFF
d_gene: -; abundance: few; v_gene: TRBV19; len: 14; j_gene: TRBJ1-1; CDR3nt: TGTGCCAGTAGAAAAAGACAGGTGAACACTGAAGCTTTCTTT; CDR3aa: CASRKRQVNTEAFF
d_gene: -; abundance: -; v_gene: TRBV7-8; len: 16; j_gene: TRBJ1-2; CDR3nt: TGTGCCAGCAGCCGTGTCTTGGCGGGCTCGGAGTATGGCTACACCTTC; CDR3aa: CASSRVLAGSEYGYTF
d_gene: -; abundance: -; v_gene: TRBV7-8; len: 14; j_gene: TRBJ1-2; CDR3nt: TGTGCCAGCAGCTTAGGCTTGGAGGTAGATGGCTACACCTTC; CDR3aa: CASSLGLEVDGYTF
d_gene: -; abundance: -; v_gene: TRBV27; len: 16; j_gene: TRBJ2-1; CDR3nt: TGTGCCAGCAGTTTATCGGGGGGCCCCTCCTACAATGAGCAGTTCTTC; CDR3aa: CASSLSGGPSYNEQFF
d_gene: -; abundance: few; v_gene: TRBV5-3; len: 11; j_gene: TRBJ1-2; CDR3nt: TGTGCCAGAAGCTTGGACGGGGCTCACACCTTC; CDR3aa: CARSLDGAHTF